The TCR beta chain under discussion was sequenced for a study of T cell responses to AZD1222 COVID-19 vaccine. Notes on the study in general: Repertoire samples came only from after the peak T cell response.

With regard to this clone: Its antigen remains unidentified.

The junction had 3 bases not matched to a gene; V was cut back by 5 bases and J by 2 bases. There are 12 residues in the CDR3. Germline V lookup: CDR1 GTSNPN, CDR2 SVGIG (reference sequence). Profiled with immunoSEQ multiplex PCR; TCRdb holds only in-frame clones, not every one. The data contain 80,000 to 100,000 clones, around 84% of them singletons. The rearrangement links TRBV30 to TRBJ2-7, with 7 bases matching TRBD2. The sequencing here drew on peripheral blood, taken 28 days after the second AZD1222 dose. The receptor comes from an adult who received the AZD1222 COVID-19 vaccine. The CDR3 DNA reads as TGTGCCTGGGGGCGGGGGACCTACGAGCAGTACTTC. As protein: CAWGRGTYEQYF.